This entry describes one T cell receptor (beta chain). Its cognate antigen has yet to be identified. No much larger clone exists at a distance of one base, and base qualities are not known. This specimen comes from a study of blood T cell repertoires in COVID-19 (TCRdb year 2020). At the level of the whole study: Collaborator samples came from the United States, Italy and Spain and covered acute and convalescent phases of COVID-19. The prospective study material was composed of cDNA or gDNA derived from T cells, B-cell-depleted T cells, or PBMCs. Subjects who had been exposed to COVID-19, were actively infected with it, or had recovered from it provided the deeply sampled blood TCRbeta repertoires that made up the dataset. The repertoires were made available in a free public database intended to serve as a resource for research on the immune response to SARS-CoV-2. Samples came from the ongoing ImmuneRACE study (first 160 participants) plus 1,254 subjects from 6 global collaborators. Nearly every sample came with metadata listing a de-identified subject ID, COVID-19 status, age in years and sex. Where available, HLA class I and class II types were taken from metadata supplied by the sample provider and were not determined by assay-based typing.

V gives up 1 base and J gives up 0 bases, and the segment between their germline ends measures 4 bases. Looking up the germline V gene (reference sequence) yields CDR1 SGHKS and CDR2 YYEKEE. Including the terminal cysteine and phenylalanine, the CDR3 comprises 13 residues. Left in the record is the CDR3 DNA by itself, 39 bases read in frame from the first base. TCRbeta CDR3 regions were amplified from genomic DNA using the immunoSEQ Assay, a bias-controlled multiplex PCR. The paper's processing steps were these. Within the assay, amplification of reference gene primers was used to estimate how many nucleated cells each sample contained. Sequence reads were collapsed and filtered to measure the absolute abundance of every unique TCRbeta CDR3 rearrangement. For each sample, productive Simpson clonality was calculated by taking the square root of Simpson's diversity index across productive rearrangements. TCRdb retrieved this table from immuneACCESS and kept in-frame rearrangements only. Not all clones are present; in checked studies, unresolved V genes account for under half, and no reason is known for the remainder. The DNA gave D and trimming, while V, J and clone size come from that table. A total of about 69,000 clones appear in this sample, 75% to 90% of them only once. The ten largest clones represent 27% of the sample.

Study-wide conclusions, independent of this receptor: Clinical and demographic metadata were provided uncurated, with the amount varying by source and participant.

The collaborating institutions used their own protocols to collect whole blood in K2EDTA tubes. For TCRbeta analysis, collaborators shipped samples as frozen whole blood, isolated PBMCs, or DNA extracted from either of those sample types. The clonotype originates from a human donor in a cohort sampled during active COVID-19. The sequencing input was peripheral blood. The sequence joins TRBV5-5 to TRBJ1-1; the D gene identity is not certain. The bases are TGTGCCAGCAGCTTGAGAGTGAACACTGAAGCTTTCTTT. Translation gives CASSLRVNTEAFF.